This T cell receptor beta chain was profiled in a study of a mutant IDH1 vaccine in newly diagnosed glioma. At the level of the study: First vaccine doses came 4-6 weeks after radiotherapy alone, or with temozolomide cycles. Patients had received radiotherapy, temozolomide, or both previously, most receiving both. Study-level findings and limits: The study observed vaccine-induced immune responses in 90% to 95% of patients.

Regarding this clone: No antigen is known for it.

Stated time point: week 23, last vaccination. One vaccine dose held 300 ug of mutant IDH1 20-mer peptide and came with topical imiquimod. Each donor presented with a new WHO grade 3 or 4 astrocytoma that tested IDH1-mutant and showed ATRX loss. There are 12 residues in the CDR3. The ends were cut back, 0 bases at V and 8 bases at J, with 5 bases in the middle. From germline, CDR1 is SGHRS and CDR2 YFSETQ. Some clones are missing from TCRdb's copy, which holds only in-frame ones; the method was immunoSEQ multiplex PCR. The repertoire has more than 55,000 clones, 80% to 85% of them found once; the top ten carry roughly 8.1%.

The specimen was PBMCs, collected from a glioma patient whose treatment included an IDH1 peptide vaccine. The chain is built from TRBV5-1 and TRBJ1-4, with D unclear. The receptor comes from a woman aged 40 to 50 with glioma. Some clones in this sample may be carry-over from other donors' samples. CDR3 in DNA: TGCGCCAGCAGCTTGGATTTAGAAAAACTGTTTTTT. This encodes CASSLDLEKLFF.